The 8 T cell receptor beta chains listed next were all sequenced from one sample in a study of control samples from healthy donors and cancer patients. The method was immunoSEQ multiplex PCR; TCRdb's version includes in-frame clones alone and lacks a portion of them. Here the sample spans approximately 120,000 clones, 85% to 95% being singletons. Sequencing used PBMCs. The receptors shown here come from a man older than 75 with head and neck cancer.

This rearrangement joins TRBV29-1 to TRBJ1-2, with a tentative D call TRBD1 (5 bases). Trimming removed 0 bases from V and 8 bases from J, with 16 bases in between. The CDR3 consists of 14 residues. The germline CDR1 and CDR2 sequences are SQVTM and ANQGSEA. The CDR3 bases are TGCAGCGTTGAAGAGAGGACAAGGGCAGACGGCTACACCTTC. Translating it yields CSVEERTRADGYTF.

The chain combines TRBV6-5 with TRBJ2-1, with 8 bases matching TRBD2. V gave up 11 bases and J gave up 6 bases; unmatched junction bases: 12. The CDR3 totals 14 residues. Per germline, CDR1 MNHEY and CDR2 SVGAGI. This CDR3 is CAGSSGGAPNEQFF. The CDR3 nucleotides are TGTGCCGGATCCTCGGGAGGGGCGCCCAATGAGCAGTTCTTC.

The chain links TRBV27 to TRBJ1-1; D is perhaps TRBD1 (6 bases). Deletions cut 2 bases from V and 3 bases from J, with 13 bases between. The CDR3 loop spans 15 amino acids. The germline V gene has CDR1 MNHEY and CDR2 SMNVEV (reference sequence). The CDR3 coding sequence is TGTGCCAGCAGTTTAAGTCACAGGGAAGACACTGAAGCTTTCTTT. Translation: CASSLSHREDTEAFF.

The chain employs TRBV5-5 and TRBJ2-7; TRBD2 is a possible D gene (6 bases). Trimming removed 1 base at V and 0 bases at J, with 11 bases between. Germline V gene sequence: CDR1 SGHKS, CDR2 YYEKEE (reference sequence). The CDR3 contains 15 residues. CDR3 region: CASSLTGESSYEQYF. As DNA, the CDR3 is TGTGCCAGCAGCTTGACGGGGGAGAGCTCCTACGAGCAGTACTTC.

The CDR3 nucleotides are TGTGCCATCAGTGACGGGGGGCGCGGTTCACCCCTCCACTTT. Translated, it gives CAISDGGRGSPLHF. The V gene is TRBV10-3, the J gene TRBJ1-6; possible D gene TRBD1, 6 bases. The V gene's germline CDR1 is ENHRY and CDR2 SYGVKD. This CDR3 is 14 amino acids long. V dropped 3 bases and J dropped 9 bases, with 12 bases sitting between them.

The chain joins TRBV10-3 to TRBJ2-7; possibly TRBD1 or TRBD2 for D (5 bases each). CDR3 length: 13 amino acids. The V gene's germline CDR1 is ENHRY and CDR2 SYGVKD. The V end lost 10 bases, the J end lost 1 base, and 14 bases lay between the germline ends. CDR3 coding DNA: TGTGCCACCGAGGGGACGGCTTCCTACGAGCAGTACTTC. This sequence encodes CATEGTASYEQYF.

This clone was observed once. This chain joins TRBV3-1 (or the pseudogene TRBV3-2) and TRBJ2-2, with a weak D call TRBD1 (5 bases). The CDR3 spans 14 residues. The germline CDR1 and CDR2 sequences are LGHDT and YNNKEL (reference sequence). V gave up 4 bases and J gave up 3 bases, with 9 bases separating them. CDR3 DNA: TGTGCCAGCAGCCGGACCAGGGACACCGGGGAGCTGTTTTTT. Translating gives CASSRTRDTGELFF.

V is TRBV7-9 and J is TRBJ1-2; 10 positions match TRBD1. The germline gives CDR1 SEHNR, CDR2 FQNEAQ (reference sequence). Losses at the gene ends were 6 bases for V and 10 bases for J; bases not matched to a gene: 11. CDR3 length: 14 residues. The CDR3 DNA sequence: TGTGCCAGCAGTATCGGGACAGGGGTAACCTACTACACCTTC. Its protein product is CASSIGTGVTYYTF.